This TCR beta chain was captured in a study of T cell changes during pregnancy in multiple sclerosis. This CDR3 is built from 15 residues. Germline CDR1 SGDLS, CDR2 YYNGEE. V was clipped by 4 bases and J by 6 bases; unmatched bases: 8. The table came from immunoSEQ multiplex PCR; TCRdb's copy has only in-frame clones and leaves some out. The sample yields around 100,000 clones, about 89% seen once. V usage is TRBV9 and J usage is TRBJ2-1, with 9 nucleotides matching TRBD2. The sample here was peripheral blood, taken after pregnancy. The clonotype originates from a female donor with multiple sclerosis, enrolled in a pregnancy study. The CDR3 loop reads CASSSIAGAVNEQFF. Written as DNA, the CDR3 is TGTGCCAGCAGCTCGATAGCGGGGGCAGTCAATGAGCAGTTCTTC.